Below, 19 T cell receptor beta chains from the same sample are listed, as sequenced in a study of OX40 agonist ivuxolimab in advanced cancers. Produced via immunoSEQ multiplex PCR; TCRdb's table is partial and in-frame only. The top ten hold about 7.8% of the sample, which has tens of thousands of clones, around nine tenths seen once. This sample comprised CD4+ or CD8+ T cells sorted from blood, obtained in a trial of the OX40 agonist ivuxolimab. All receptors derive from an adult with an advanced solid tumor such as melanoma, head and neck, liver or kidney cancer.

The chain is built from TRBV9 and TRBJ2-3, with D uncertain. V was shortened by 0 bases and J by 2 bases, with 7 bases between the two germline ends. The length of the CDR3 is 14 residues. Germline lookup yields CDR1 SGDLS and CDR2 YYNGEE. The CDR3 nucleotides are TGTGCCAGCAGCGTAGATCGGGTCACAGATACGCAGTATTTT. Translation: CASSVDRVTDTQYF.

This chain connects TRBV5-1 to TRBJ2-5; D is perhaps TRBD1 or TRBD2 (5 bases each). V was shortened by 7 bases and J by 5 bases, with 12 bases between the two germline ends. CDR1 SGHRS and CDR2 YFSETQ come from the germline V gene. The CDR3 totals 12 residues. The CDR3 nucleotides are TGCGCCAGCGGGCCCGGGGACGAGACCCAGTACTTC. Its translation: CASGPGDETQYF.

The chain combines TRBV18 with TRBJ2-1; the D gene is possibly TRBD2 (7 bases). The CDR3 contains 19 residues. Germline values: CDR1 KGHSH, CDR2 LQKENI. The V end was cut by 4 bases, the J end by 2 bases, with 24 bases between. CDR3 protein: CASSLEGGRPLIPYNEQFF. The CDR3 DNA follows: TGTGCCAGCTCACTGGAGGGGGGGAGGCCCCTAATCCCCTACAATGAGCAGTTCTTC.

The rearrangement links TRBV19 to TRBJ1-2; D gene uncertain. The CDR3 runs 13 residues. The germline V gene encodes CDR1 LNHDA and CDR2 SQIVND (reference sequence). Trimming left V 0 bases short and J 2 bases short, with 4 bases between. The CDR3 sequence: CASSIEGNYGYTF. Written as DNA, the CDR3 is TGTGCCAGTAGTATAGAGGGAAACTATGGCTACACCTTC.

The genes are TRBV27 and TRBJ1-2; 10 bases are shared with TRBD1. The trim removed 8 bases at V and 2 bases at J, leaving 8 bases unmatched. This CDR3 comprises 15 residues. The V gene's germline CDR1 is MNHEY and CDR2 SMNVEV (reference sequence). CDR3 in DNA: TGTGCCAGCCGTCGGGGGGACAGGGGAAACTATGGCTACACCTTC. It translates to CASRRGDRGNYGYTF.

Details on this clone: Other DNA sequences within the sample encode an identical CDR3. The CDR3 sequence: CASRDRINQPQHF. In nucleotides, the CDR3 is TGTGCCAGTCGGGACAGGATCAATCAGCCCCAGCATTTT. The V gene is TRBV19, the J gene TRBJ1-5, with 8 bases identical to TRBD1. Looked up from germline, CDR1 is LNHDA and CDR2 is SQIVND (reference sequence). The ends lost 8 bases at V and 3 bases at J; junction bases unmatched: 3. CDR3 length equals 13 residues.

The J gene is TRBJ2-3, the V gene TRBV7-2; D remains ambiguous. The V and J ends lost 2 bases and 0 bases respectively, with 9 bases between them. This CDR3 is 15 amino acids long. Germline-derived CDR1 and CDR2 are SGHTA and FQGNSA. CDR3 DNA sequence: TGTGCCAGCAGCTTATACGGAACTAGCACAGATACGCAGTATTTT. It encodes CASSLYGTSTDTQYF. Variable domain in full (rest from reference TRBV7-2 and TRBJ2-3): GAGVSQSPSNKVTEKGKDVELRCDPISGHTALYWYRQSLGQGLEFLIYFQGNSAPDKSGLPSDRFSAERTGGSVSTLTIQRTQQEDSAVYLCASSLYGTSTDTQYFGPGTRLTVL.

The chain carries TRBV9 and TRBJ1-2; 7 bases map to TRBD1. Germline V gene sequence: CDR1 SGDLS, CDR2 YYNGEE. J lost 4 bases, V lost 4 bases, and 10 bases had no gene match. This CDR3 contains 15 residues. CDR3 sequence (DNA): TGTGCCAGCAGCCCATCGGACAGGCAGCGCTATGGCTACACCTTC. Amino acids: CASSPSDRQRYGYTF.

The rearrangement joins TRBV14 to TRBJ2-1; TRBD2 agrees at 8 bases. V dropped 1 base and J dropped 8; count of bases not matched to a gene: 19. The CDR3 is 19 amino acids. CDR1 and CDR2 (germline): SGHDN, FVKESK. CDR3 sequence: CASSQVRSQGTRGRHEQFF. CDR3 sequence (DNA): TGTGCCAGCAGCCAAGTTAGGTCCCAGGGGACTAGGGGTAGGCATGAGCAGTTCTTC. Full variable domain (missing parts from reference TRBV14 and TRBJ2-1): EAGVTQFPSHSVIEKGQTVTLRCDPISGHDNLYWYRRVMGKEIKFLLHFVKESKQDESGMPNNRFLAERTGGTYSTLKVQPAELEDSGVYFCASSQVRSQGTRGRHEQFFGPGTRLTVL.

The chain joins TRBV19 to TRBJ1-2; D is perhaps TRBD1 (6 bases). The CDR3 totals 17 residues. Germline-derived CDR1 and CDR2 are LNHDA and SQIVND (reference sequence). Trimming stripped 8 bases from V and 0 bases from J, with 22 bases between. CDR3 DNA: TGTGCCAGTCTGGGCAGGGGTTGGGGGACCCCTAACTATGGCTACACCTTC. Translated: CASLGRGWGTPNYGYTF.

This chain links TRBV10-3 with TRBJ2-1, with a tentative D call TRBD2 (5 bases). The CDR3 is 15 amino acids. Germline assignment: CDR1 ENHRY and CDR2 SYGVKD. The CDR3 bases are TGTGCGGGCTCCTCCCCGGGGAGCTCCTACAATGAGCAGTTCTTC. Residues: CAGSSPGSSYNEQFF.

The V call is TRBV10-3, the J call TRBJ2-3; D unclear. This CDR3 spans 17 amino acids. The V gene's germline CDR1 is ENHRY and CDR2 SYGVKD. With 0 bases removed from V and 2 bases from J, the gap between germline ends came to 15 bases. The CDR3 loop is CAISESGMGWITDTQYF. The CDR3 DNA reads TGTGCCATCAGTGAGTCCGGAATGGGGTGGATCACAGATACGCAGTATTTT.

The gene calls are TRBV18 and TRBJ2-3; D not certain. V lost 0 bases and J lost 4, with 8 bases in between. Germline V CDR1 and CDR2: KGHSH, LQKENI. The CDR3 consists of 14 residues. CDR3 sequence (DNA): TGTGCCAGCTCACCACCTGTACAGTCAGATACGCAGTATTTT. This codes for CASSPPVQSDTQYF.

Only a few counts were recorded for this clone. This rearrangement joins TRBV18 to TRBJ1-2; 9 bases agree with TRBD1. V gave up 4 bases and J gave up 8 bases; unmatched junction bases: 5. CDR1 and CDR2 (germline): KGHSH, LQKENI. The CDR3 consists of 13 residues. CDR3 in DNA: TGTGCCAGCTCACAGGGACAGGGTGAAGGCTACACCTTC. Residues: CASSQGQGEGYTF.

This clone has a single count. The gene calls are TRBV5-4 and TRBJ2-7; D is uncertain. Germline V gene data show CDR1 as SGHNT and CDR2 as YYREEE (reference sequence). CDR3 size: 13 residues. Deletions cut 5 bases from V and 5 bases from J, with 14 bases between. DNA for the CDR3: TGTGCCAGCAGAAGACCCGGCAATCACGAGCAGTACTTC. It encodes CASRRPGNHEQYF.

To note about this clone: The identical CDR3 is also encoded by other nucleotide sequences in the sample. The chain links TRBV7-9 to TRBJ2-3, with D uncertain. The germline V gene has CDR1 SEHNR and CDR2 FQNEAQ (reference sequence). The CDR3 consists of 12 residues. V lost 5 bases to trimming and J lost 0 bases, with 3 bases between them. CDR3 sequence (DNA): TGTGCCAGCAGCCCTAGCACAGATACGCAGTATTTT. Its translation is CASSPSTDTQYF.

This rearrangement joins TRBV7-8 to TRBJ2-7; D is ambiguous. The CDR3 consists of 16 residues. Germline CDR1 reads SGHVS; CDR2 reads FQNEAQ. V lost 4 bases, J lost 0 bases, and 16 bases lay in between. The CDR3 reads CASSSKRLTSSYEQYF. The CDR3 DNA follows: TGTGCCAGCAGCTCGAAGAGGCTTACGAGCTCCTACGAGCAGTACTTC.

CDR3 protein: CAWSVGTSNEKLFF. The CDR3, as DNA: TGTGCCTGGAGTGTAGGGACAAGTAATGAAAAACTGTTTTTT. This chain uses TRBV30 with TRBJ1-4; D perhaps matches TRBD1 (6 bases). The CDR3 sequence is 14 residues long. From germline, CDR1 is GTSNPN and CDR2 SVGIG (reference sequence). Trimming stripped 0 bases from V and 4 bases from J, with 9 bases between.

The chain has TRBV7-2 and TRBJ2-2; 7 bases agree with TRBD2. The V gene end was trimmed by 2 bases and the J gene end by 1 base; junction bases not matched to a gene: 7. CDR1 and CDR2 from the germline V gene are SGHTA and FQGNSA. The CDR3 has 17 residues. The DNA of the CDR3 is TGTGCCAGCAGCTTAAGGGGAGGGCCCTTGAACACCGGGGAGCTGTTTTTT. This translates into CASSLRGGPLNTGELFF.